This T cell receptor beta chain appears in the sequencing data of a study of CD8+CD57+ T cells in acquired aplastic anemia. Genomic DNA was employed as the template in profiling TCR beta VDJ and CDR3. TCRdb re-derived calls from the reads in MiXCR, one entry per CDR3 protein. This sample has around 250,000 distinct CDR3 sequences, with around 82% found just once. The sequenced patients had an expansion of CD8+CD57+ cells seen by flow cytometry. Findings of the study overall: Common to patients and controls were roughly 30 CD8+ CDR3 sequences.

Of note for this clonotype: What it recognizes is unknown. Because the CDR3's place on the DNA is in doubt, the DNA is left out and the CDR3 is given as listed by TCRdb.

The specimen sequenced was sorted CD4+, CD8+, or CD8+CD57+ T cells (not recorded which) from PBMCs. This clonotype was sampled from a human donor with aplastic anemia.

CDR3 loop: CASSKGSDTQYFELFF. The V gene is TRBV9, the J gene TRBJ2-2. CDR1 is SGDLS and CDR2 is YYNGEE in the germline V gene. Termini included, the CDR3 measures 16 amino acids.